These T cell receptor beta chains were read from a single sample in a study of Ad26.COV2.S vaccination and SARS-CoV-2 variants. Only in-frame clones appear in the TCRdb table, and some are missing; sequencing was by immunoSEQ multiplex PCR. Of 500,000 or so clones listed, roughly 87% are singletons. Sequenced here: peripheral blood, sampled in a trial of Ad26.COV2.S vaccine versus placebo. The receptors here all came from a person aged 18-65 years who received the Ad26.COV2.S COVID-19 vaccine or a placebo. The CDR3 runs from the conserved cysteine through the conserved F or W. D genes are given only for firm matches. Size is stated for part of the rows, as once, few or many counts, or as a class when the clone is expanded.

v_call	d_call	j_call	clone_size	cdr3_nt	cdr3_aa
TRBV7-6	-	TRBJ2-7	-	TGTGCCAGCAGCTTAGCGGGGGCAGGGTCCCACGAGCAGTACTTC	CASSLAGAGSHEQYF
TRBV4-3	-	TRBJ2-3	-	TGCGCCAGCAGCCAAGCCGGGTTCGTAGTTGGTGCGTATACGCAGTATTTT	CASSQAGFVVGAYTQYF
TRBV19	TRBD1	TRBJ1-6	-	TGTGCCAGTAGTGGCCCGGGACAGGGATACTCACCCCTCCACTTT	CASSGPGQGYSPLHF
TRBV14	-	TRBJ2-3	-	TGTGCCAGCAGCCCTCTGGACGGCACAGATACGCAGTATTTT	CASSPLDGTDTQYF
TRBV7-2	-	TRBJ1-5	-	TGTGCCAGCAGCTTACAGACAGCAGATCAGCCCCAGCATTTT	CASSLQTADQPQHF
TRBV5-4	TRBD1	TRBJ1-2	-	TGTGCCAGCAGCTTGGAGAACAGGGGAGGCTATGGCTACACCTTC	CASSLENRGGYGYTF
TRBV19	-	TRBJ2-7	once	TGTGCCAGTAGTTCCCGAGTCGACGAGCAGTACTTC	CASSSRVDEQYF
TRBV12-3/TRBV12-4	-	TRBJ1-1	-	TGTGCCAGCAGTTTGGAGGAGAACACTGAAGCTTTCTTT	CASSLEENTEAFF
TRBV10-3	-	TRBJ1-2	-	TGTGCCATCAGTGAGTCGCTAAGGGACTATGGCTACACCTTC	CAISESLRDYGYTF
TRBV7-8	-	TRBJ2-7	-	TGTGCCAGCAGCTTAGAGACAGCCTACGAGCAGTACTTC	CASSLETAYEQYF
TRBV5-6	-	TRBJ2-7	-	-	CASSLSFGEGAYF
TRBV5-4	TRBD1	TRBJ1-4	-	TGTGCCAGCAGCTCCCGGACAGGGAGTGACGAAAAACTGTTTTTT	CASSSRTGSDEKLFF
TRBV5-1	-	TRBJ2-1	-	TGCGCCAGCAGCTTACAGGGTCGCTCCTACAATGAGCAGTTCTTC	CASSLQGRSYNEQFF
TRBV24-1	TRBD1	TRBJ1-2	-	TGTGCCACCAGTGATCCGGGACAGGGGGACTATGGCTACACCTTC	CATSDPGQGDYGYTF
TRBV18	TRBD2	TRBJ2-3	-	TGTGCCAGCTCACCACCCCTAGCGGGGACCACAGATACGCAGTATTTT	CASSPPLAGTTDTQYF
TRBV28	TRBD1	TRBJ2-7	-	TGTGCCAGCAGTTTGGGGGGGACAGGGGATACGTACGAGCAGTACTTC	CASSLGGTGDTYEQYF
TRBV13	TRBD2	TRBJ2-3	-	TGTGCCAGCAGCACAGACCCACTAGCGGGCACAGATACGCAGTATTTT	CASSTDPLAGTDTQYF
TRBV6-5	-	TRBJ2-5	-	TGTGCCAGCAGTTCGGAGGCACAAGAGACCCAGTACTTC	CASSSEAQETQYF
TRBV7-2	-	TRBJ1-2	once	TGTGCCAGCAGCTTAGGGCGCTTGGACAGCGGGTATGGCTACACCTTC	CASSLGRLDSGYGYTF
TRBV2	-	TRBJ1-4	-	TGTGCCAGCAGGCTGGAGAGTGTACTGTTTTTT	CASRLESVLFF
TRBV5-1	TRBD1	TRBJ1-2	-	TGCGCCAGCTCCGCGGGGGACAGAAACTATGGCTACACCTTC	CASSAGDRNYGYTF
TRBV24-1	-	TRBJ2-1	-	TGTGCCACCAGTGACCGAACCTGGGCTTACAATGAGCAGTTCTTC	CATSDRTWAYNEQFF
TRBV7-3	-	TRBJ2-3	-	TGTGCCAGCAGCTTAAGCGGAACCCTGGGAGATACGCAGTATTTT	CASSLSGTLGDTQYF
TRBV21-1	-	TRBJ2-2	-	TGTGCCAGCAGCAAGATTAGGCGGGATAGTGACACCGGGGAGCTGTTTTTT	CASSKIRRDSDTGELFF
TRBV5-1	TRBD1	TRBJ2-1	-	TGCGCCAGCAGCGTTCGGTTTGACAGGGGTCCGTTGAATGAGCAGTTCTTC	CASSVRFDRGPLNEQFF
TRBV10-3	-	TRBJ2-7	-	TGTGCCATCAGTGAGTCGGGGGGGCGTCACTACGAGCAGTACTTC	CAISESGGRHYEQYF
TRBV6-5	TRBD2	TRBJ2-1	once	TGTGCCAGCAACCCACTTGCGGGAGTCCATGAGCAGTTCTTC	CASNPLAGVHEQFF
TRBV7-2	-	TRBJ2-3	-	TGTGCCAGCTGCCCCAGTCTTCCTAGCACAGATACGCAGTATTTT	CASCPSLPSTDTQYF
TRBV29-1	TRBD2	TRBJ2-2	-	TGCAGCGTGCCGACTAGCGGGAGATCGGGCACCGGGGAGCTGTTTTTT	CSVPTSGRSGTGELFF
TRBV29-1	TRBD2	TRBJ2-3	-	TGCAGCGTCACCGGACTAGCGGGACCCTCAGATACGCAGTATTTT	CSVTGLAGPSDTQYF
TRBV18	-	TRBJ2-3	-	TGTGCCAGCTCACCACTTCTGGGGGGGCTCACAGATACGCAGTATTTT	CASSPLLGGLTDTQYF
TRBV2	-	TRBJ1-5	-	TGTGCCAGCAGTGCAGTTTATGGCAATCAGCCCCAGCATTTT	CASSAVYGNQPQHF
TRBV7-3	TRBD1	TRBJ2-5	-	TGTGCCAGCAGCCTTTCGGGTACAGGGGGGGAGACCCAGTACTTC	CASSLSGTGGETQYF
TRBV5-4	TRBD2	TRBJ2-3	-	TGTGCCAGCAGCGGGGATAGCGGGAGTTTGACAGATACGCAGTATTTT	CASSGDSGSLTDTQYF
TRBV19	-	TRBJ2-5	-	TGTGCCAGTAGTAGGCAACTCCAGGGGACTGAGGAGACCCAGTACTTC	CASSRQLQGTEETQYF
TRBV7-2	TRBD2	TRBJ2-1	-	TGTGCCAGCAGCTTGCGGGGGGGCGAGGTCAATGAGCAGTTCTTC	CASSLRGGEVNEQFF
TRBV7-9	-	TRBJ1-2	-	TGTGCCAGCAGCCCTTTGCCAGGAGATAACTATGGCTACACCTTC	CASSPLPGDNYGYTF
TRBV28	-	TRBJ2-3	once	TGTGCCAGCAGAGTGAGGCTTTTTAGCACAGATACGCAGTATTTT	CASRVRLFSTDTQYF
TRBV3-1/TRBV3-2	TRBD1	TRBJ2-7	once	TGTGCCAGCAGCCAAGATACTGGGGGACAGAGGCCTACGGAGCAGTACTTC	CASSQDTGGQRPTEQYF
TRBV27	-	TRBJ2-1	-	TGTGCCAGCAGTTTGGGCTCGGGGTGGGGTAGTTACAATGAGCAGTTCTTC	CASSLGSGWGSYNEQFF
TRBV6-2/TRBV6-3	-	TRBJ1-1	-	TGTGCCAGCAGTTTCAGGCAGTTGAACACTGAAGCTTTCTTT	CASSFRQLNTEAFF
TRBV7-9	-	TRBJ2-4	-	TGTGCCAGCAGCTCCTCGGGTTCCAGAGGGACGGCCAAAAACATTCAGTACTTC	CASSSSGSRGTAKNIQYF
TRBV2	TRBD1	TRBJ2-2	-	TGTGCCACCTCCAGGGACAGGGAGTCCGGGGAGCTGTTTTTT	CATSRDRESGELFF
TRBV11-3	-	TRBJ2-3	-	TGTGCCAGCAGCTTAGGCCCAGCAGCGGGCACAGATACGCAGTATTTT	CASSLGPAAGTDTQYF
TRBV6-1	-	TRBJ1-4	-	TGTGCCAGCAGTGAAGTAGCAGGCCTTACGGAAAAACTGTTTTTT	CASSEVAGLTEKLFF
TRBV6-5	-	TRBJ2-7	once	TGTGCCAGCAGCATCAGGGACGGAAAGATGTACGAGCAGTACTTC	CASSIRDGKMYEQYF
TRBV3-1/TRBV3-2	-	TRBJ2-2	-	TGTGCCAGCAGCCAGCTCGATGTCGGGGAGCTGTTTTTT	CASSQLDVGELFF
TRBV2	TRBD1	TRBJ1-5	-	TGTGCCAGCAGGGGGACCAGGGGGTTTGGGCAGCCCCAGCATTTT	CASRGTRGFGQPQHF